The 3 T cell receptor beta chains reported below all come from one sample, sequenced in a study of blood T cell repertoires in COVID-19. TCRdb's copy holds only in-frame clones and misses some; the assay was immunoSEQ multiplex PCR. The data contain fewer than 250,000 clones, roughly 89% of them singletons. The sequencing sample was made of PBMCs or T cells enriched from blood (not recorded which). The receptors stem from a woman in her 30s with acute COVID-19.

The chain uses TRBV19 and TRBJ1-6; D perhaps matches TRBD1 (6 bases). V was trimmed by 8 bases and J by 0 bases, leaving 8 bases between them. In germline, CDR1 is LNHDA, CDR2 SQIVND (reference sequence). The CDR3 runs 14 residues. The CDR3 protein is CASGQNSYNSPLHF. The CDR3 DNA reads TGTGCCAGTGGACAGAACTCCTATAATTCACCCCTCCACTTT.

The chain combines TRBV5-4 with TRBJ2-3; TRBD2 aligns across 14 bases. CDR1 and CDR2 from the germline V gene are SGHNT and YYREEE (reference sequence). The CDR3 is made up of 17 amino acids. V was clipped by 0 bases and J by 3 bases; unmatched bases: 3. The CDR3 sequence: CASSLEGTSGGTDTQYF. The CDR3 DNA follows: TGTGCCAGCAGCTTGGAAGGGACTAGCGGGGGTACAGATACGCAGTATTTT.

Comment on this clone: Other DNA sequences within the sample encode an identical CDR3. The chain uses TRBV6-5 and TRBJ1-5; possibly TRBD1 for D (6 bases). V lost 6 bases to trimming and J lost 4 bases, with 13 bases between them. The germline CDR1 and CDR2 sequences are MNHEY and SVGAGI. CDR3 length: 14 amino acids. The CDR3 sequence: CASSPGQLNQPQHF. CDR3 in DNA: TGTGCCAGCAGCCCCGGACAGTTGAATCAGCCCCAGCATTTT.